A selection of T cell receptor beta chains follows, all from one sample in a study of cytomegalovirus exposure and HLA in healthy donors. Method: immunoSEQ multiplex PCR; TCRdb's copy keeps in-frame clones and lacks some. This table has approximately 150,000 clones, approximately 84% appearing once. Sequencing was carried out using PBMCs. Receptor source: a young woman in good health and CMV-seronegative. Each CDR3 is given with its conserved first and last residue. A D gene is named only where the DNA matches it firmly. Some rows have no size entry. The others give once, few or many, or a class for an expanded clone.

j_gene | len | v_gene | abundance | d_gene | CDR3nt | CDR3aa
TRBJ2-1 | 12 | TRBV6-5 | . | . | TGTGCCAGCAGCCACTTTGGCAATGAGCAGTTCTTC | CASSHFGNEQFF
TRBJ1-1 | 13 | TRBV9 | . | . | TGTGCCAGCAGCGTAGGAGGCTACACTGAAGCTTTCTTT | CASSVGGYTEAFF
TRBJ2-7 | 15 | TRBV27 | . | TRBD1 | TGTGCCAGCAGTTTACACAGGGGACCTTCCTACGAGCAGTACTTC | CASSLHRGPSYEQYF
TRBJ1-2 | 13 | TRBV19 | . | . | TGTGCCAGCGGGCGGGGCGGTGACTATGGCTACACCTTC | CASGRGGDYGYTF
TRBJ2-7 | 14 | TRBV27 | . | . | TGTGCCAGCAGTTTATCCGGGAGACTATACGAGCAGTACTTC | CASSLSGRLYEQYF
TRBJ1-5 | 14 | TRBV5-6 | . | TRBD1 | TGTGCCAGCAGCTCGACAGGGAAAATACAGCCCCAGCATTTT | CASSSTGKIQPQHF
TRBJ2-1 | 13 | TRBV25-1 | few | TRBD1 | TGTGCCAGCAGTGCGACAGGGGGGAATGAGCAGTTCTTC | CASSATGGNEQFF
TRBJ2-1 | 16 | TRBV5-1 | . | TRBD2 | TGCGCCAGCAGCTCACCGGGACTAGCGGACTACAATGAGCAGTTCTTC | CASSSPGLADYNEQFF
TRBJ2-1 | 15 | TRBV2 | . | TRBD2 | TGTGCCACTACAAGTGGCGGGGGACCCTACAATGAGCAGTTCTTC | CATTSGGGPYNEQFF
TRBJ2-5 | 16 | TRBV5-1 | . | TRBD2 | TGCGCCAGCAGCTTGGCTAGCGGGAGTAATGGAGAGACCCAGTACTTC | CASSLASGSNGETQYF
TRBJ2-5 | 13 | TRBV25-1 | . | TRBD1 | TGTGCCAGCAGTGTGACAGGGGTGGGGACCCAGTACTTC | CASSVTGVGTQYF
TRBJ2-7 | 15 | TRBV18 | . | TRBD2 | TGTGCCAGCTCACCACGTAGGGCGGGAGATTACGAGCAGTACTTC | CASSPRRAGDYEQYF
TRBJ2-2 | 15 | TRBV19 | few | . | TGTGCCAGTAGGATGACAGGCGGGAACACCGGGGAGCTGTTTTTT | CASRMTGGNTGELFF
TRBJ1-1 | 16 | TRBV30 | . | TRBD1 | TGTGCCTGGAGTGCCATACAACCGGGACAGGGTCGGGGAGCTTTCTTT | CAWSAIQPGQGRGAFF
TRBJ1-2 | 13 | TRBV19 | . | . | TGTGCCAGTAGTCCCACAGGAAACTATGGCTACACCTTC | CASSPTGNYGYTF
TRBJ2-5 | 14 | TRBV9 | . | . | TGTGCCAGCAGCGCGGGGGGCGGGCGAGAGACCCAGTACTTC | CASSAGGGRETQYF
TRBJ2-7 | 15 | TRBV7-8 | . | . | TGTGCCAGCAGCCCTCACCTCGACAGAACCTACGAGCAGTACTTC | CASSPHLDRTYEQYF
TRBJ2-7 | 13 | TRBV6-6 | . | TRBD2 | TGTGCCAGCAGTTACTCGACTAGCGATGGTGGGTACTTC | CASSYSTSDGGYF
TRBJ1-5 | 14 | TRBV4-2 | . | . | TGTGCCAGCAGCCAAGGACAGATCGATCAGCCCCAGCATTTT | CASSQGQIDQPQHF
TRBJ2-7 | 14 | TRBV25-1 | few | TRBD2 | TGTGCCAGCAGTGCCCCTAGCGGGGCCTACGAGCAGTACTTC | CASSAPSGAYEQYF
TRBJ2-1 | 16 | TRBV4-2 | . | TRBD2 | TGTGCCAGCAGCCAGCAAGCTAGCGGCTCCTACAATGAGCAGTTCTTC | CASSQQASGSYNEQFF
TRBJ2-7 | 13 | TRBV6-6 | . | TRBD1 | TGTGCCAGCAGTCGCGGCGCAGGGGGATTGCAGTACTTC | CASSRGAGGLQYF
TRBJ2-1 | 13 | TRBV5-4 | few | . | TGTGCCAGCAGGACAGCCATGGTCAATGAGCAGTTCTTC | CASRTAMVNEQFF
TRBJ1-3 | 18 | TRBV5-1 | . | TRBD1 | TGCGCCAGCAGCCGAGGGGGGGACAGGGCAAGCTCTGGAAACACCATATATTTT | CASSRGGDRASSGNTIYF
TRBJ2-5 | 16 | TRBV7-8 | . | TRBD2 | TGTGCCAGCCGCCCAGGGAGCGGGAGGTATCAAGAGACCCAGTACTTC | CASRPGSGRYQETQYF
TRBJ2-7 | 16 | TRBV7-9 | . | . | TGTGCCAGCAGCTTAGGTGGGCCGCCACCCGGGAGCGAGCAGTACTTC | CASSLGGPPPGSEQYF
TRBJ2-5 | 13 | TRBV11-3 | . | . | TGTGCCAGCAGCTTAGGTCAACAAGAGACCCAGTACTTC | CASSLGQQETQYF
TRBJ1-2 | 18 | TRBV30 | . | . | TGTGCCTGGATACGTACGAAGGGGTCCCCTTCGTTTGGCTCTGGCTACACCTTC | CAWIRTKGSPSFGSGYTF
TRBJ1-2 | 13 | TRBV6-6 | few | TRBD1 | TGTGCCAGCAGTCGGGACAGAATCTATGGCTACACCTTC | CASSRDRIYGYTF
TRBJ1-5 | 15 | TRBV6-1 | few | . | TGTGCCAGCAGTGAATCTTTTGGGGGGGATCAGCCCCAGCATTTT | CASSESFGGDQPQHF
TRBJ1-1 | 15 | TRBV14 | . | . | TGTGCCAGCAGCCAAGATCACGGGTTGAACACTGAAGCTTTCTTT | CASSQDHGLNTEAFF
TRBJ2-3 | 15 | TRBV7-9 | once | . | TGTGCCAGCAGCTTTAGCCCCCGGGGCACAGATACGCAGTATTTT | CASSFSPRGTDTQYF
TRBJ2-2 | 13 | TRBV7-8 | . | . | TGTGCCAGCTGGAACAGGTTATCCGGGGAGCTGTTTTTT | CASWNRLSGELFF
TRBJ1-1 | 15 | TRBV11-2 | . | . | TGTGCCAGCAGCACTTCATATAGGGGCAACACTGAAGCTTTCTTT | CASSTSYRGNTEAFF
TRBJ1-5 | 17 | TRBV19 | . | . | TGTGCCAGTAGTATGTCTAGGGGGTCTAAGAGCAATCAGCCCCAGCATTTT | CASSMSRGSKSNQPQHF
TRBJ1-1 | 16 | TRBV5-1 | . | . | TGCGCCAGCAGCTCGAGAGCAGGGGCGGGAGACACTGAAGCTTTCTTT | CASSSRAGAGDTEAFF
TRBJ1-4 | 14 | TRBV30 | . | . | TGTGCCTGGACGAGACGGAGGGCTAATGAAAAACTGTTTTTT | CAWTRRRANEKLFF
TRBJ1-5 | 14 | TRBV5-1 | . | TRBD1 | TGCGCCAGCAGCCTTGCAGGGGGAGTGGAACCCCAGCATTTT | CASSLAGGVEPQHF
TRBJ2-2 | 15 | TRBV10-3 | . | TRBD2 | TGTGCCATCAGTACTAGCGGGAGGGCCGACGGGGAGCTGTTTTTT | CAISTSGRADGELFF
TRBJ2-3 | 16 | TRBV7-6 | . | . | TGTGCCAGCAGCCGGGGGTTACTCGACTTTCAAGATACGCAGTATTTT | CASSRGLLDFQDTQYF
TRBJ2-4 | 14 | TRBV27 | . | TRBD2 | TGTGCCAGTTCGAGCGGGATTGGGGGGGACATTCAGTACTTC | CASSSGIGGDIQYF
TRBJ2-2 | 17 | TRBV4-2 | . | TRBD2 | TGTGCCAGCAGCCAAGTTATAGCGGGAGCCACCACCGGGGAGCTGTTTTTT | CASSQVIAGATTGELFF
TRBJ2-3 | 13 | TRBV7-6 | . | . | TGTGCCAGCAGCGAAGTATCACGAGCGGCGCAGTATTTT | CASSEVSRAAQYF
TRBJ1-2 | 12 | TRBV27 | once | . | TGTGCCAGCGCAGGGCCCCCCGGCGGCTACACCTTC | CASAGPPGGYTF
TRBJ2-5 | 16 | TRBV18 | . | TRBD2 | TGTGCCAGCTCACCACGGGGGTGGACTAGTCACGAGACCCAGTACTTC | CASSPRGWTSHETQYF